The 25 T cell receptor beta chains below were found in one sample sequenced in a study of cytomegalovirus exposure and HLA in healthy donors. The PCR was carried out with 60 Vbeta primers and 13 Jbeta primers. Repertoires were generated with immunoSEQ multiplex PCR, while TCRdb's copy carries only in-frame clones and drops some. The sample lists about 43,000 clones, approximately 80% occurring once. Source material: PBMCs. All receptors come from a man aged 30 to 39 in good health and CMV-seronegative.

This clone was observed a handful of times. This chain connects TRBV7-2 to TRBJ1-1; D is ambiguous. Germline V CDR1 and CDR2: SGHTA, FQGNSA. V gave up 2 bases and J gave up 8 bases, with 12 bases separating them. The CDR3 contains 13 residues. This CDR3 reads CASSLNLRQEAFF. The CDR3 nucleotides are TGTGCCAGCAGCTTAAACCTAAGACAAGAAGCTTTCTTT.

This chain links TRBV11-2 with TRBJ2-7; 8 nucleotides align to TRBD1. V lost 5 bases, J lost 2 bases, and 8 bases stayed unmatched. CDR3 size: 15 residues. CDR1 is SGHAT and CDR2 is FQNNGV in the germline V gene. CDR3 nucleotides: TGTGCCAGCAGCACCTCCGGGACAGGAACCTACGAGCAGTACTTC. Translated, it gives CASSTSGTGTYEQYF.

This rearrangement joins TRBV7-9 to TRBJ2-7; 7 bases agree with TRBD1. Germline assignment: CDR1 SEHNR and CDR2 FQNEAQ (reference sequence). The CDR3 spans 14 residues. V lost 4 bases and J lost 3; bases outside the gene matches: 6. The CDR3 reads CASSSPGQLYEQYF. CDR3 sequence (DNA): TGTGCCAGCAGCTCTCCGGGACAGCTCTACGAGCAGTACTTC.

This chain connects TRBV7-3 to TRBJ2-3; 9 bases align to TRBD2. The germline V gene has CDR1 SGHTA and CDR2 FQGTGA. Trimming took 5 bases from V and 5 from J; bases not matched to a gene: 2. CDR3 length: 13 amino acids. CDR3 protein: CASSLSGRDTQYF. DNA of the CDR3: TGTGCCAGCAGCCTTAGCGGGAGAGATACGCAGTATTTT.

CDR3: CATSRERGEVTGELFF. DNA for the CDR3: TGTGCCACCAGCAGAGAGCGAGGAGAAGTCACCGGGGAGCTGTTTTTT. The rearrangement uses TRBV15 and TRBJ2-2; D uncertain. This CDR3 is built from 16 residues. Trimming stripped 0 bases from V and 4 bases from J, with 12 bases between. From germline, CDR1 is LNHNV and CDR2 YYDKDF (reference sequence).

The gene calls are TRBV28 and TRBJ1-1; D is ambiguous. The V and J ends lost 2 bases and 5 bases respectively, with 6 bases between them. The length of the CDR3 is 12 residues. Germline-derived CDR1 and CDR2 are MDHEN and SYDVKM. CDR3 residues: CASSLPGTEAFF. In DNA, the CDR3 is TGTGCCAGCAGTTTACCCGGGACTGAAGCTTTCTTT.

The chain couples TRBV7-2 to TRBJ1-5, with D uncertain. Germline loops: CDR1 SGHTA, CDR2 FQGNSA. The CDR3 covers 14 residues. Trimming removed 4 bases at V and 0 bases at J, with 7 bases between. In DNA form, the CDR3 reads TGTGCCAGCAGCTCGACTAATAGCAATCAGCCCCAGCATTTT. The encoded protein is CASSSTNSNQPQHF.

The rearrangement links TRBV25-1 to TRBJ2-1; D is possibly TRBD2 (5 bases). V was trimmed by 4 bases and J by 5 bases, leaving 15 bases between them. CDR1 is MGHDK and CDR2 is SYGVNS in the germline V gene. The length of the CDR3 is 15 residues. The CDR3 protein is CASSASFEGHNEQFF. CDR3 DNA sequence: TGTGCCAGCAGTGCGTCTTTCGAGGGCCACAATGAGCAGTTCTTC.

The CDR3 DNA follows: TGTGCCAGCAGAGTTTTGCAGGGGAATGAAAAACTGTTTTTT. Protein product: CASRVLQGNEKLFF. The chain joins TRBV27 to TRBJ1-4, with a tentative D call TRBD1 (6 bases). The germline gives CDR1 MNHEY, CDR2 SMNVEV (reference sequence). This CDR3 contains 14 residues. V dropped 6 bases and J dropped 5 bases, with 13 bases sitting between them.

The genes are TRBV25-1 and TRBJ2-6; D call uncertain. V was cut by 6 bases and J by 0 bases, with 15 bases left in between. Looked up from germline, CDR1 is MGHDK and CDR2 is SYGVNS. This CDR3 comprises 17 residues. DNA of the CDR3: TGTGCCAGCAGCGCCAAGGCCGGGTTCTCTGGGGCCAACGTCCTGACTTTC. It yields the protein CASSAKAGFSGANVLTF.

The rearrangement links TRBV7-8 to TRBJ2-7; 8 nucleotides align to TRBD1. This CDR3 region has 11 residues. The V gene end was trimmed by 5 bases and the J gene end by 13 bases; junction bases not matched to a gene: 7. CDR1 SGHVS and CDR2 FQNEAQ come from the germline V gene. The CDR3 coding sequence is TGTGCCAGCAGCCTATTGGGACAGGCTTACTTC. Translating it yields CASSLLGQAYF.

Worth noting for this clone: The junction does not match germline at one end; this may be a read error. The chain couples TRBV18 to TRBJ2-1, with D perhaps TRBD2 (5 bases). The CDR3 contains 16 residues. From germline, CDR1 is KGHSH and CDR2 LQKENI. The CDR3 DNA is TGTGCCAGCTTACCAGCGGCCACCAGCTCCTACAATGAGCAGTTCTTC. This gives the protein CASLPAATSSYNEQFF.

The gene calls are TRBV4-3 and TRBJ2-2; 9 bases map to TRBD1. Trimming at V came to 1 base and at J to 5 bases, leaving 11 bases not matched to a gene. This CDR3 is 18 amino acids long. CDR1 and CDR2 from the germline V gene are LGHNA and YSLEER. The CDR3: CASSQVSLTGGWTGELFF. DNA of the CDR3: TGCGCCAGCAGCCAAGTGTCCCTGACAGGGGGGTGGACCGGGGAGCTGTTTTTT.

The J gene is TRBJ2-2, the V gene TRBV7-2; 11 positions agree with TRBD2. The junction had 2 bases not matched to a gene; V was cut back by 6 bases and J by 5 bases. The CDR3 length is 14 residues. CDR1 is SGHTA and CDR2 is FQGNSA in the germline V gene. The CDR3 sequence: CASRLAGATGELFF. The CDR3 region has the DNA TGTGCCAGCAGACTAGCGGGAGCTACCGGGGAGCTGTTTTTT.

This chain uses TRBV30 with TRBJ2-3; 11 bases align to TRBD1. V lost 2 bases and J lost 3; bases outside the gene matches: 1. This CDR3 has 14 amino acids. Germline CDR1 GTSNPN, CDR2 SVGIG (reference sequence). CDR3 sequence: CAWSRDRGTDTQYF. The CDR3 bases are TGTGCCTGGAGTAGGGACAGGGGGACAGATACGCAGTATTTT.

The chain couples TRBV7-2 to TRBJ1-2; TRBD1 is a possible D gene (5 bases). Germline values: CDR1 SGHTA, CDR2 FQGNSA. Trimming cost V 2 bases and J 0 bases, with 10 bases left between them. The CDR3 is made up of 15 amino acids. The CDR3 DNA is TGTGCCAGCAGCTTATGGGGGGTCCCTAACTATGGCTACACCTTC. This translates into CASSLWGVPNYGYTF.

This sequence joins TRBV10-2 and TRBJ2-1; 7 bases line up with TRBD2. Germline V gene sequence: CDR1 WSHSY, CDR2 SAAADI. This CDR3 spans 13 amino acids. V was pared by 7 bases and J by 5 bases, with 5 bases of the junction left unmatched. The CDR3 region has the DNA TGCGCCAGCACCTCGAGCGGGAACAATGAGCAGTTCTTC. This translates into CASTSSGNNEQFF.

CDR3 coding DNA: TGTGCCAGCAGCTTGGGGCGGACAGGGGGGGAGACCCAGTACTTC. It yields the protein CASSLGRTGGETQYF. The genes are TRBV5-6 and TRBJ2-5; 10 bases map to TRBD1. The V segment lost 0 bases and the J segment 5 bases; nucleotides outside the gene matches: 4. Looked up from germline, CDR1 is SGHDT and CDR2 is YYEEEE. This CDR3 has 15 residues.

This rearrangement joins TRBV6-1 to TRBJ2-7; D perhaps matches TRBD2 (5 bases). The V gene lost 0 bases and the J gene lost 3 bases, with 15 bases spanning the gap. Germline CDR1 is MNHNS and CDR2 is SASEGT. The CDR3 has 16 residues. The CDR3 DNA reads TGTGCCAGCAGTGAAGCGACTTTCACCGGGATCTACGAGCAGTACTTC. The encoded protein is CASSEATFTGIYEQYF.

The V gene is TRBV7-6, the J gene TRBJ2-3, with TRBD2 matching over 10 bases. J was trimmed by 0 bases and V by 1 base; bases with no gene match: 1. The CDR3 consists of 16 residues. Germline assignment: CDR1 SGHVS and CDR2 FNYEAQ. DNA of the CDR3: TGTGCCAGCAGCTTAGGAGCGGGAGGGAGCACAGATACGCAGTATTTT. It translates to CASSLGAGGSTDTQYF.

Only one count was recorded for this clone. The V gene is TRBV6-5, the J gene TRBJ2-5, with D possibly matching TRBD1 (6 bases). The CDR3 is 14 residues long. V was trimmed by 6 bases and J by 2 bases, leaving 13 bases between them. Germline CDR1 reads MNHEY; CDR2 reads SVGAGI. In DNA form, the CDR3 reads TGTGCCAGCAGACTATCAGGGGCTCAAGAGACCCAGTACTTC. Its protein is CASRLSGAQETQYF.

The chain uses TRBV6-4 and TRBJ2-3, with 8 bases fitting TRBD1. Germline V gene sequence: CDR1 MRHNA, CDR2 SNTAGT. V lost 3 bases to trimming and J lost 3 bases; unmatched junction nucleotides: 8. This CDR3 is 16 amino acids long. For the CDR3, the DNA is TGTGCCAGCAGTGATCCAGGGGGCCCTACGACAGATACGCAGTATTTT. It yields the protein CASSDPGGPTTDTQYF.

J is TRBJ2-2 and V is TRBV19; no clear D gene. There are 14 residues in the CDR3. Germline V gene sequence: CDR1 LNHDA, CDR2 SQIVND (reference sequence). Trimming shortened V by 4 bases and J by 1 base, and 7 bases separated the two germline ends. DNA of the CDR3: TGTGCCAGTAGTAACGTACTGAACACCGGGGAGCTGTTTTTT. Residues: CASSNVLNTGELFF. Based on the CDR3 plus reference TRBV19 and TRBJ2-2, the full variable domain is DGGITQSPKYLFRKEGQNVTLSCEQNLNHDAMYWYRQDPGQGLRLIYYSQIVNDFQKGDIAEGYSVSREKKESFPLTVTSAQKNPTAFYLCASSNVLNTGELFFGEGSRLTVL.

Notes on this clone: A read error may account for a junction end that differs from germline. V and J are TRBV7-9 and TRBJ2-7; D gene unclear. The CDR3 consists of 12 residues. Germline V gene data show CDR1 as SEHNR and CDR2 as FQNEAQ (reference sequence). CDR3 sequence reads: CSSSLEYYEQYF. The CDR3 nucleotides are TGTTCCAGCAGCTTAGAATATTACGAGCAGTACTTC.

This sequence joins TRBV5-1 and TRBJ2-2; D might be TRBD1 (6 bases). This CDR3 has 16 amino acids. The germline gives CDR1 SGHRS, CDR2 YFSETQ. V was trimmed by 4 bases and J by 6 bases, leaving 19 bases between them. The CDR3: CASSPLGGEGPGELFF. For the CDR3, the DNA is TGCGCCAGCAGCCCGTTAGGGGGAGAAGGTCCCGGGGAGCTGTTTTTT. The full variable domain, rest sourced from reference TRBV5-1 and TRBJ2-2, is KAGVTQTPRYLIKTRGQQVTLSCSPISGHRSVSWYQQTPGQGLQFLFEYFSETQRNKGNFPGRFSGRQFSNSRSEMNVSTLELGDSALYLCASSPLGGEGPGELFFGEGSRLTVL.